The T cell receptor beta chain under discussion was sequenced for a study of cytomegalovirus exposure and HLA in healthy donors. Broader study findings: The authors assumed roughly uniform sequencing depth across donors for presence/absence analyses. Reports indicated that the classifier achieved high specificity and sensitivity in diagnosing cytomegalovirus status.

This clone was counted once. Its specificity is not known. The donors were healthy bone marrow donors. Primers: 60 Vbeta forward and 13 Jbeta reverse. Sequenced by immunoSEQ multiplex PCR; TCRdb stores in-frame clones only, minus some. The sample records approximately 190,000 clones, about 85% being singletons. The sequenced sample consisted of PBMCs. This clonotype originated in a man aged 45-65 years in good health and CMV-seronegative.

The CDR3 protein is CASSRGTDQPQHF. The CDR3 DNA follows: TGTGCCAGCAGCAGAGGGACAGATCAGCCCCAGCATTTT. The gene calls are TRBV9 and TRBJ1-5; 7 nucleotides line up with TRBD1. The CDR3 runs to 13 residues. V dropped 4 bases and J dropped 5; count of bases not matched to a gene: 3. Per the germline V gene, CDR1 is SGDLS and CDR2 is YYNGEE. The full variable domain, rest sourced from reference TRBV9 and TRBJ1-5, is DSGVTQTPKHLITATGQRVTLRCSPRSGDLSVYWYQQSLDQGLQFLIQYYNGEERAKGNILERFSAQQFPDLHSELNLSSLELGDSALYFCASSRGTDQPQHFGDGTRLSIL.